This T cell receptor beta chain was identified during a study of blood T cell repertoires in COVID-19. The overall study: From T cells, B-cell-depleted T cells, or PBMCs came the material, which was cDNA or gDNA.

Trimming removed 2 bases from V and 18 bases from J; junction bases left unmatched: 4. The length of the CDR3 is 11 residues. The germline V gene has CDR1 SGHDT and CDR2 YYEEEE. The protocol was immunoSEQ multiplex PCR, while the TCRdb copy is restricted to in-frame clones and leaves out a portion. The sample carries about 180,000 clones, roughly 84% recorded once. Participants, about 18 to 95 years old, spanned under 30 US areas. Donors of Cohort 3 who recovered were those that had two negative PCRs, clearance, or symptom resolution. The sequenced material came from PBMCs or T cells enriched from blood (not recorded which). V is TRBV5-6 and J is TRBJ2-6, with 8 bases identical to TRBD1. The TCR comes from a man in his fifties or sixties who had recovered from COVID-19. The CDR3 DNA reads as TGTGCCAGCAGCTTCAGGGGGCTTCAGACTTTC. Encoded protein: CASSFRGLQTF.